This T cell receptor (beta chain) was captured by sequencing in a study of T cells in Graves' hyperthyroidism and ophthalmopathy. Amplification yielded TCR beta CDR3 regions, with RNA transcripts as the source. In the first-round RT-PCR of the TCR CDR3, the HTBI primer set was used. TCRdb re-derived calls from the multiplex PCR reads in MiXCR, one entry per CDR3 protein. The sample holds 360,000 or so distinct CDR3 sequences, over 15% seen once. This clonotype was seen a few times. The CDR3 loop spans 14 amino acids. Trimming removed 3 bases at V and 4 bases at J, with 9 bases between. Germline V gives CDR1 LGHDT, CDR2 YNNKEL (reference sequence). Based on clinical symptoms, serum thyroxine and TRAb, thyroid ultrasound and orbital computed tomography, diagnoses were reached.

The sequencing sample was made of blood. J is TRBJ2-2 and V is TRBV3-1, with D unresolved. The receptor comes from a woman aged 40-49 years with Graves' ophthalmopathy. CDR3 sequence: CASSHWGGTGELFF. CDR3 nucleotide sequence: TGTGCCAGCAGCCATTGGGGTGGCACCGGGGAGCTGTTTTTT.